The present T cell receptor beta chain was sequenced within a study of blood T cell repertoires in COVID-19. Profiling relied on immunoSEQ multiplex PCR, and the TCRdb table lists in-frame clones only, not all of them. The sample contains some 230,000 clones, around four fifths of which appear only once. This CDR3 is 12 amino acids long. Germline V gene sequence: CDR1 SEHNR, CDR2 FQNEAQ (reference sequence). With 5 bases removed from V and 3 bases from J, the gap between germline ends came to 7 bases. The chain recombines TRBV7-9 with TRBJ1-1; D is unclear. The receptor was derived from an older woman who had recovered from COVID-19. The specimen sequenced was peripheral blood. CDR3 sequence reads: CASSPLDTEAFF. DNA of the CDR3: TGTGCCAGCAGCCCCCTAGACACTGAAGCTTTCTTT.